Listed here are 23 T cell receptor beta chains from one sample, sequenced in a study of T cells in Graves' hyperthyroidism and ophthalmopathy. Amplification of TCR beta CDR3 regions was performed using RNA transcripts as template. A set of HTBI primers served as the primers for a first-round RT-PCR of the TCR CDR3. TCRdb re-derived calls from the multiplex PCR reads in MiXCR, one entry per CDR3 protein. Of about 400,000 distinct CDR3 sequences listed, 15% to 18% are singletons. Sequenced input: blood. These receptors originate from a woman aged 18-30 years with Graves' hyperthyroidism.

This clonotype was recorded many times. The gene calls are TRBV6-1 and TRBJ2-3, with D possibly being TRBD2 (6 bases). The CDR3 contains 15 residues. The germline V and J ends were trimmed by 6 bases and 1 base, with 14 bases remaining between them. Per the germline V gene, CDR1 is MNHNS and CDR2 is SASEGT. CDR3 nucleotides: TGTGCCAGCAGCCCCATGGCGGGACGCACAGATACGCAGTATTTT. Translating gives CASSPMAGRTDTQYF.

The V call is TRBV12-3 or TRBV12-4, the J call TRBJ2-5; D is unresolved. V dropped 7 bases and J dropped 2 bases, with 17 bases sitting between them. CDR3 length: 15 amino acids. The CDR3 bases are TGTGCCAGCATGGGTCAAATGGCGCTTCAAGAGACCCAGTACTTC. This translates into CASMGQMALQETQYF.

Many counts were recorded for this clonotype. V usage is TRBV7-3 and J usage is TRBJ2-1; D possibly matches TRBD1 or TRBD2 (6 bases each). V lost 4 bases, J lost 6 bases, and 22 bases lay in between. The CDR3 length is 17 residues. Germline CDR1 is SGHTA and CDR2 is FQGTGA. The CDR3 region has the DNA TGTGCCAGCAGCTCTTCGGGGGCGGTGTTTGGGGGCAATGAGCAGTTCTTC. It yields the protein CASSSSGAVFGGNEQFF.

The table lists this clonotype with many counts. The chain has TRBV7-9 and TRBJ2-7; the match to TRBD1 covers 7 bases. J gave up 2 bases and V 5 bases, and 12 bases lay outside the gene matches. Germline values: CDR1 SEHNR, CDR2 FQNEAQ (reference sequence). This CDR3 is built from 16 residues. The CDR3 DNA reads TGTGCCAGCAGCCCCTACCTCTCCGACAGGGCCTACGAGCAGTACTTC. This translates into CASSPYLSDRAYEQYF.

At least ten counts were recorded for this clonotype. The J gene is TRBJ2-3, the V gene TRBV28, with 7 bases aligning to TRBD2. CDR3 length equals 15 residues. V was pared by 1 base and J by 2 bases, with 3 bases of the junction left unmatched. Germline assignment: CDR1 MDHEN and CDR2 SYDVKM. The chain's CDR3 is CASSLSWDYTDTQYF. The CDR3 DNA reads as TGTGCCAGCAGTTTATCGTGGGACTACACAGATACGCAGTATTTT.

Details on this clonotype: A much more abundant neighbour one base away suggests this may be a read error. The chain carries TRBV6-2 or TRBV6-3 and TRBJ1-1, with D unresolved. The CDR3 is 13 residues long. Trimming took 6 bases from V and 10 from J, leaving 18 bases between them. Germline V gives CDR1 MNHEY, CDR2 SVGEGT. The chain's CDR3 is CASSLGRSSGAFF. CDR3 DNA: TGTGCCAGCAGCCTGGGCCGGAGTTCCGGAGCTTTCTTT.

Ten or more counts support this clonotype. The chain joins TRBV28 to TRBJ1-1; no clear D. Between the trimmed V and J ends, which lost 8 bases and 4 bases, there was a span of 14 bases. The CDR3 has 13 residues. Germline assignment: CDR1 MDHEN and CDR2 SYDVKM. CDR3 residues: CASSAPRVTEAFF. The CDR3 coding sequence is TGTGCCAGCTCAGCCCCTCGGGTCACTGAAGCTTTCTTT. The variable domain in full, completed from reference TRBV28 and TRBJ1-1, reads DVKVTQSSRYLVKRTGEKVFLECVQDMDHENMFWYRQDPGLGLRLIYFSYDVKMKEKGDIPEGYSVSREKKERFSLILESASTNQTSMYLCASSAPRVTEAFFGQGTRLTVV.

In its sample, this clonotype was seen many times. Here the CDR3 reads CASSLESGGVETQYF. The CDR3 DNA sequence: TGTGCCAGCAGCTTAGAATCAGGGGGCGTGGAGACCCAGTACTTC. The V gene is TRBV13, the J gene TRBJ2-5; TRBD1 aligns across 8 bases. This CDR3 contains 15 residues. V lost 1 base, J lost 5 bases, and 6 bases stayed unmatched. Germline CDR1 and CDR2: PRHDT and FYEKMQ (reference sequence).

This clonotype was detected ten times or more. This sequence joins TRBV6-2 or TRBV6-3 and TRBJ2-7; 8 nucleotides line up with TRBD2. The V gene's germline CDR1 is MNHEY and CDR2 SVGEGT. There are 16 residues in the CDR3. Trimming took 6 bases from V and 0 from J; bases not matched to a gene: 10. The CDR3 is CASRDGGSGNSYEQYF. CDR3 in DNA: TGTGCCAGCAGAGACGGTGGTAGCGGGAACTCCTACGAGCAGTACTTC.

This clonotype was picked up many times. The V gene is TRBV12-3 or TRBV12-4, the J gene TRBJ2-2, with D perhaps given as TRBD1 or TRBD2 (6 bases each). The CDR3 totals 15 residues. V lost 7 bases and J 8 bases, leaving 20 bases between the germline ends. The CDR3 DNA follows: TGTGCCAGCACCCACCGAGGGGGGCGGCGGGGGGAGCTGTTTTTT. Its protein is CASTHRGGRRGELFF.

This clonotype was counted many times. This chain uses TRBV12-3 or TRBV12-4 with TRBJ2-2; the D gene could be TRBD1 or TRBD2 (5 bases each). V lost 5 bases, J lost 0 bases, and 13 bases lay in between. CDR3 length: 16 residues. CDR3 sequence reads: CASSLGGRPNTGELFF. CDR3 sequence (DNA): TGTGCCAGCAGTCTTGGGGGAAGACCGAACACCGGGGAGCTGTTTTTT.

This clonotype was seen more than once but under ten times. This rearrangement joins TRBV15 to TRBJ2-7; perhaps TRBD1 as D (5 bases). The CDR3 is made up of 14 amino acids. Germline-derived CDR1 and CDR2 are LNHNV and YYDKDF (reference sequence). The V end was cut by 0 bases, the J end by 6 bases, with 12 bases between. The CDR3 DNA follows: TGTGCCACCAGCAGAGATGTTCAGGGTCCCGAGCAGTACTTC. Its protein product is CATSRDVQGPEQYF. The full variable domain, completed using reference TRBV15 and TRBJ2-7, is DAMVIQNPRYQVTQFGKPVTLSCSQTLNHNVMYWYQQKSSQAPKLLFHYYDKDFNNEADTPDNFQSRRPNTSFCFLDIRSPGLGDTAMYLCATSRDVQGPEQYFGPGTRLTVT.

This clonotype has only a few counts. V usage is TRBV20-1 and J usage is TRBJ2-3, with 7 bases aligning to TRBD1. J lost 2 bases, V lost 2 bases, and 4 bases had no gene match. Germline V gives CDR1 DFQATT, CDR2 SNEGSKA (reference sequence). The CDR3 covers 14 residues. CDR3 sequence (DNA): TGCAGTGCTAGAACGGGACAGAACACAGATACGCAGTATTTT. Translated: CSARTGQNTDTQYF.

This clonotype was counted at least ten times. V is TRBV24-1 and J is TRBJ1-1; D is unclear. Germline V gene data show CDR1 as KGHDR and CDR2 as SFDVKD. The CDR3 runs 13 residues. The germline V and J ends were trimmed by 5 bases and 1 base, with 7 bases remaining between them. CDR3 coding DNA: TGTGCCACCAGTGCTCACTCGAACACTGAAGCTTTCTTT. Translating gives CATSAHSNTEAFF.

The chain carries TRBV10-3 and TRBJ1-5; D is possibly TRBD1 (6 bases). V lost 3 bases and J lost 6, with 9 bases in between. Germline V gives CDR1 ENHRY, CDR2 SYGVKD. The CDR3 covers 13 residues. The CDR3 coding sequence is TGTGCCATCAGTGACAGGGGACCTCAGCCCCAGCATTTT. It specifies CAISDRGPQPQHF.

The chain is built from TRBV9 and TRBJ1-1; tentatively, D is TRBD1 (5 bases). V was trimmed by 5 bases and J by 4 bases, leaving 15 bases between them. The CDR3 covers 14 residues. CDR1 and CDR2 (germline): SGDLS, YYNGEE. CDR3 sequence reads: CASSRGSKGTEAFF. The CDR3 DNA reads as TGTGCCAGCAGTCGGGGGAGCAAGGGCACTGAAGCTTTCTTT. Full variable domain (missing parts from reference TRBV9 and TRBJ1-1): DSGVTQTPKHLITATGQRVTLRCSPRSGDLSVYWYQQSLDQGLQFLIQYYNGEERAKGNILERFSAQQFPDLHSELNLSSLELGDSALYFCASSRGSKGTEAFFGQGTRLTVV.

Points on this clonotype: Relative to the germline gene, one junction end is altered; a read error may explain this. The rearrangement joins TRBV5-1 to TRBJ2-5; D might be TRBD2 (7 bases). The CDR3 consists of 12 residues. Germline V gene data show CDR1 as SGHRS and CDR2 as YFSETQ. As DNA, the CDR3 is TGCGCCAGCAGCACGGGGGCGTCTAGCGGCGACTTC. This encodes CASSTGASSGDF.

This clonotype was detected once. The chain recombines TRBV19 with TRBJ2-7; 7 positions agree with TRBD1. Per the germline V gene, CDR1 is LNHDA and CDR2 is SQIVND (reference sequence). The CDR3 runs to 16 residues. The junction had 13 bases not matched to a gene; V was cut back by 5 bases and J by 3 bases. CDR3 loop: CASSRTRPGQNYEQYF. The DNA for the CDR3 is TGTGCCAGTAGTCGGACCCGGCCGGGACAGAACTACGAGCAGTACTTC.

The rearrangement uses TRBV4-1 and TRBJ2-5; 8 nucleotides agree with TRBD2. Germline CDR1 and CDR2: MGHRA and YSYEKL. The V and J ends lost 1 base and 2 bases, in that order; junction bases with no gene match: 3. This CDR3 spans 15 amino acids. The CDR3 loop is CASSQVTSVQETQYF. CDR3 DNA sequence: TGCGCCAGCAGCCAAGTGACTAGCGTACAAGAGACCCAGTACTTC.

The chain carries TRBV19 and TRBJ2-3; D gene ambiguous. Germline V gene sequence: CDR1 LNHDA, CDR2 SQIVND (reference sequence). The CDR3 totals 14 residues. The V end lost 5 bases, the J end lost 0 bases, and 9 bases lay between the germline ends. Written as DNA, the CDR3 is TGTGCCAGTAGTGCGCTAGAGAGCACAGATACGCAGTATTTT. This encodes CASSALESTDTQYF.

This clonotype occurred many times. CDR3 DNA sequence: TGTGCCTTAGAAGGGCTTACCTACAATGAGCAGTTCTTC. Translation: CALEGLTYNEQFF. V gene TRBV7-9 combines with J gene TRBJ2-1; D call uncertain. The ends were cut back, 11 bases at V and 2 bases at J, with 13 bases in the middle. Germline assignment: CDR1 SEHNR and CDR2 FQNEAQ (reference sequence). The CDR3 extends over 13 amino acids.

This clonotype occurred a few times. This chain connects TRBV4-1 to TRBJ2-1, with D possibly called TRBD1 or TRBD2 (5 bases each). CDR1 is MGHRA and CDR2 is YSYEKL in the germline V gene. The CDR3 spans 12 residues. The V gene lost 3 bases and the J gene lost 10 bases, with 10 bases spanning the gap. The CDR3 bases are TGCGCCAGCAGCCAGGGGGACGGCGAGCAGTTCTTC. Translation: CASSQGDGEQFF.

This chain joins TRBV25-1 and TRBJ2-7; D is unresolved. V lost 0 bases and J lost 8, with 11 bases in between. Germline lookup yields CDR1 MGHDK and CDR2 SYGVNS. The CDR3 has 13 residues. CDR3 loop: CASSEYGPVKQYF. The DNA for the CDR3 is TGTGCCAGCAGTGAATACGGACCCGTTAAGCAGTACTTC.